Each of the 7 T cell receptor beta chains below was sequenced from the same sample in a study of blood T cell repertoires in COVID-19. Generated by immunoSEQ multiplex PCR, the TCRdb table keeps only in-frame clones and is missing some. This table holds about 220,000 clones, about 90% found once. The sequencing sample was made of peripheral blood. The receptors originated from a man aged 35-49 years with active or convalescent COVID-19.

The chain recombines TRBV28 with TRBJ2-7; the D gene is possibly TRBD1 (5 bases). The V gene lost 0 bases and the J gene lost 1 base, with 10 bases spanning the gap. CDR3 length equals 15 residues. Germline CDR1 is MDHEN and CDR2 is SYDVKM. The chain's CDR3 is CASSLWTRGSYEQYF. CDR3 DNA sequence: TGTGCCAGCAGTTTATGGACAAGGGGATCCTACGAGCAGTACTTC.

The V gene is TRBV29-1, the J gene TRBJ2-7; 11 nucleotides agree with TRBD2. V lost 6 bases, J lost 4 bases, and 11 bases stayed unmatched. CDR1 and CDR2 from the germline V gene are SQVTM and ANQGSEA. CDR3 size: 15 residues. The CDR3: CSVAIGLAGSYEQYF. As DNA, the CDR3 is TGCAGCGTGGCCATTGGACTAGCGGGCTCTTACGAGCAGTACTTC.

This clone was picked up a small number of times. This chain links TRBV5-4 with TRBJ1-2, with a weak D call TRBD1 (5 bases). Germline-derived CDR1 and CDR2 are SGHNT and YYREEE (reference sequence). The V end lost 7 bases, the J end lost 8 bases, and 27 bases lay between the germline ends. The CDR3 has 16 residues. The DNA of the CDR3 is TGTGCCAGCGAGAGGAAAGGGCTGGAAATAAGGGGAGGCTACACCTTC. Protein sequence: CASERKGLEIRGGYTF.

The J gene is TRBJ2-7, the V gene TRBV2; no clear D. Germline V gives CDR1 SNHLY, CDR2 FYNNEI. CDR3 length equals 15 residues. The V gene lost 7 bases and the J gene lost 2 bases, with 18 bases spanning the gap. This chain's CDR3 is CASTTFPHRTYEQYF. As DNA, the CDR3 is TGTGCCAGCACTACCTTTCCCCACAGAACCTACGAGCAGTACTTC.

The V and J genes are TRBV10-1 and TRBJ2-3; 8 bases align to TRBD1. V shed 6 bases and J 4 bases; nucleotides not matched to a gene: 3. This CDR3 is built from 13 residues. Looked up from germline, CDR1 is WNHNN and CDR2 is SYGVQD (reference sequence). The chain's CDR3 is CASRRQGSDTQYF. The CDR3 DNA sequence: TGCGCCAGCAGGCGACAGGGGTCAGATACGCAGTATTTT.

The chain employs TRBV6-5 and TRBJ1-1, with TRBD1 matching 8 bases. The CDR3 totals 15 residues. Germline V gene data show CDR1 as MNHEY and CDR2 as SVGAGI. Losses at the gene ends were 5 bases for V and 4 bases for J; bases not matched to a gene: 9. The CDR3 DNA is TGTGCCAGCAGTCCCCCCGGACAGGGAGGCACTGAAGCTTTCTTT. Amino acid sequence: CASSPPGQGGTEAFF.

The chain is built from TRBV6-5 and TRBJ1-3; D ambiguous. Germline CDR1 MNHEY, CDR2 SVGAGI. The length of the CDR3 is 13 residues. The V end was cut by 1 base, the J end by 4 bases, with 5 bases between. The CDR3 protein is CASSYFRGNTIYF. The DNA for the CDR3 is TGTGCCAGCAGTTACTTCAGGGGAAACACCATATATTTT.